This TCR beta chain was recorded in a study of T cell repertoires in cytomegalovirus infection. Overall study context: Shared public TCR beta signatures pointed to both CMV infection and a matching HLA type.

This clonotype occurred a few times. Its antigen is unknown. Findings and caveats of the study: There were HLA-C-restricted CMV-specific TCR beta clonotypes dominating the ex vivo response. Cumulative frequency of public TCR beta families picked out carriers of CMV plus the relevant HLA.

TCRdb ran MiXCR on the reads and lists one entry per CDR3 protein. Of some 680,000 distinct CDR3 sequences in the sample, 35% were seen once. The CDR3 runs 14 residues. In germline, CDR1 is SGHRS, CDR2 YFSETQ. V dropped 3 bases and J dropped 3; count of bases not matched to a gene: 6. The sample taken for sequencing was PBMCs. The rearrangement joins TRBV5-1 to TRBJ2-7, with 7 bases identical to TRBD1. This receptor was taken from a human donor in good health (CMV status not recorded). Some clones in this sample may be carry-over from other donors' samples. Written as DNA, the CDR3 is TGCGCCAGCAGCTCTCGACAGGGTTTCTACGAGCAGTACTTC. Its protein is CASSSRQGFYEQYF.